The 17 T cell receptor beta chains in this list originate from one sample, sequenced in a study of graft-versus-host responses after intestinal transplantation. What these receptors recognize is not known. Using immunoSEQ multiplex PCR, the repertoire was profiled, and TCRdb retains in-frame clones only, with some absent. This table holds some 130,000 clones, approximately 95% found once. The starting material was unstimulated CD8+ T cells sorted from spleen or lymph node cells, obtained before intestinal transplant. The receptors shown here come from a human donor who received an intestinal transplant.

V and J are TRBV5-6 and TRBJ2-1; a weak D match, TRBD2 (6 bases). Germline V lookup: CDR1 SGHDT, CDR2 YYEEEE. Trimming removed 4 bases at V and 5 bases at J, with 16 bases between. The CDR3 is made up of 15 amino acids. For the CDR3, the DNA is TGTGCCAGCAGCATACTAGCAACACCCGACAATGAGCAGTTCTTC. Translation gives CASSILATPDNEQFF. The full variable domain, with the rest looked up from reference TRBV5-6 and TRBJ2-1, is DAGVTQSPTHLIKTRGQQVTLRCSPKSGHDTVSWYQQALGQGPQFIFQYYEEEERQRGNFPDRFSGHQFPNYSSELNVNALLLGDSALYLCASSILATPDNEQFFGPGTRLTVL.

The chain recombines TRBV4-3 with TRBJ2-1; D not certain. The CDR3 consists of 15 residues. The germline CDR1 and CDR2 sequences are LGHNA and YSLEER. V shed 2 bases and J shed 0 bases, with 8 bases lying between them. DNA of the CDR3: TGCGCCAGCAGCCAATCGTGGGGCTCCTACAATGAGCAGTTCTTC. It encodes CASSQSWGSYNEQFF.

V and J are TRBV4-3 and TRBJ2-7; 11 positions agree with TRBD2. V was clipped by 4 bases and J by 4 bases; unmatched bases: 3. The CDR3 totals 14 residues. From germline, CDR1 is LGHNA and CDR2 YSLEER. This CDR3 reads CASSLGTSGYEQYF. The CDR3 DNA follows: TGCGCCAGCAGCCTCGGGACTAGCGGTTACGAGCAGTACTTC.

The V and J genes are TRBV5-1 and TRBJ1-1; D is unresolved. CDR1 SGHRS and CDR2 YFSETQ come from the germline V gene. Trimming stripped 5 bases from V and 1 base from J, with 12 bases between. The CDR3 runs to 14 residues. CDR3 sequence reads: CASRSRRENTEAFF. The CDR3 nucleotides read TGCGCCAGCAGATCGAGACGGGAGAACACTGAAGCTTTCTTT.

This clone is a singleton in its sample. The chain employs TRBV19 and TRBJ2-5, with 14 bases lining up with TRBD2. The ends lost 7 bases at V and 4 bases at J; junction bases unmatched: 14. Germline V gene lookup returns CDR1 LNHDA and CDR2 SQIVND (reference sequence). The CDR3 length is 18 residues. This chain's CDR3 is CASKRLGLAGDQRETQYF. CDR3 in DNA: TGTGCCAGTAAGAGACTGGGACTAGCGGGAGATCAAAGAGAGACCCAGTACTTC.

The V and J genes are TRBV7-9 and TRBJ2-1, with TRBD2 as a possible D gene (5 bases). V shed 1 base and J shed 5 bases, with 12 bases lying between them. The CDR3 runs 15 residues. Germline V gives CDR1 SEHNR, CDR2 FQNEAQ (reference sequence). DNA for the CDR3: TGTGCCAGCAGCTTAGGGCCCGAGGGTCACAATGAGCAGTTCTTC. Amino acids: CASSLGPEGHNEQFF.

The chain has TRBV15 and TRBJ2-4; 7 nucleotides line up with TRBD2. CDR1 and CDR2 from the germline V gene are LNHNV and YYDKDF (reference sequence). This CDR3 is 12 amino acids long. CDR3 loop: CAIAGAKNIQYF. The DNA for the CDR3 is TGTGCTATAGCGGGAGCCAAAAACATTCAGTACTTC.

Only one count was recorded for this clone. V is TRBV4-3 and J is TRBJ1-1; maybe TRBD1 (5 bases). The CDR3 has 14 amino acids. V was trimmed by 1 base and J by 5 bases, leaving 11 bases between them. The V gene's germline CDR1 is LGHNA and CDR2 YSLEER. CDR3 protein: CASSQGAGGTEAFF. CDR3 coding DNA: TGCGCCAGCAGCCAAGGGGCGGGGGGGACTGAAGCTTTCTTT.

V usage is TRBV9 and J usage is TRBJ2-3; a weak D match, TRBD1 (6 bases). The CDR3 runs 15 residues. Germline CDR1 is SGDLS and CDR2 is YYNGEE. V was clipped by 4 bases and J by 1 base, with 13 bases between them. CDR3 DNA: TGTGCCAGCAGCCCCCGACAGGCTCGCACAGATACGCAGTATTTT. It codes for CASSPRQARTDTQYF.

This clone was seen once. CDR3 bases: TGTGCCAGCAGTCCCCTGGGAGGAAGCTATGGCTACACCTTC. Translated, it gives CASSPLGGSYGYTF. The chain has TRBV27 and TRBJ1-2; D is ambiguous. Trimming removed 5 bases at V and 4 bases at J, with 14 bases between. Per the germline V gene, CDR1 is MNHEY and CDR2 is SMNVEV (reference sequence). This CDR3 contains 14 residues.

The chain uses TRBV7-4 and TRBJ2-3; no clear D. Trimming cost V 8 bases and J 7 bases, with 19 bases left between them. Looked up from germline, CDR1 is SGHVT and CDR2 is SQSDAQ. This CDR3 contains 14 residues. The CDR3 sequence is CASSNGLFCYTQYF. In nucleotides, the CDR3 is TGTGCCAGCTCGAACGGCCTATTTTGTTATACGCAGTATTTT.

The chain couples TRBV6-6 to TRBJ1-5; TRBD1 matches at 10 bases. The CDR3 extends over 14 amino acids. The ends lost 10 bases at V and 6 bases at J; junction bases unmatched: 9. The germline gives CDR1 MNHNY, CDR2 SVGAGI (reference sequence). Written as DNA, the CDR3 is TGTGCCACTCGGGACAGGGGAGGATTTCAGCCCCAGCATTTT. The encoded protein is CATRDRGGFQPQHF.

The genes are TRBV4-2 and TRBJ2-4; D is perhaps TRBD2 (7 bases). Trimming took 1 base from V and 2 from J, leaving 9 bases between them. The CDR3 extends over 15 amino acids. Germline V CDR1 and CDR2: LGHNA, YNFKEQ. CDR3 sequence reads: CASSQAGGSKNIQYF. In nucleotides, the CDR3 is TGTGCCAGCAGCCAAGCGGGGGGCTCCAAAAACATTCAGTACTTC.

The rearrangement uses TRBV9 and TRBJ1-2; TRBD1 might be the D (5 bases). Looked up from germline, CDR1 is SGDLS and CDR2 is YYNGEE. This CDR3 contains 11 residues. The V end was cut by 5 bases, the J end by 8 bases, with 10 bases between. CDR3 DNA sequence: TGTGCCAGCAGTGGACAAGGGGGCTACACCTTC. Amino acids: CASSGQGGYTF.

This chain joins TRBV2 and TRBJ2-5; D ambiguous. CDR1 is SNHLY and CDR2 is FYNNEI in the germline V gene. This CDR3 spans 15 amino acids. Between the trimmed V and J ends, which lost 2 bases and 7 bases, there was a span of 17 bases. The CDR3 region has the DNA TGTGCCAGCAGTGAAATCCGAGCATGGCTGAGGACCCAGTACTTC. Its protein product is CASSEIRAWLRTQYF. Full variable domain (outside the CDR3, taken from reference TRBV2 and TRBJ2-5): EPEVTQTPSHQVTQMGQEVILRCVPISNHLYFYWYRQILGQKVEFLVSFYNNEISEKSEIFDDQFSVERPDGSNFTLKIRSTKLEDSAMYFCASSEIRAWLRTQYFGPGTRLLVL.

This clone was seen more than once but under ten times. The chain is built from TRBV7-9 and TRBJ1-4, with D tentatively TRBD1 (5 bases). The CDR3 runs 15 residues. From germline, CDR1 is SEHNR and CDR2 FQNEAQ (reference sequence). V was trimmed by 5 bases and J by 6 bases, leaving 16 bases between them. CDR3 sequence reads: CASSRIRVGYEKLFF. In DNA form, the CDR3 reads TGTGCCAGCAGCCGTATCAGGGTAGGGTATGAAAAACTGTTTTTT.

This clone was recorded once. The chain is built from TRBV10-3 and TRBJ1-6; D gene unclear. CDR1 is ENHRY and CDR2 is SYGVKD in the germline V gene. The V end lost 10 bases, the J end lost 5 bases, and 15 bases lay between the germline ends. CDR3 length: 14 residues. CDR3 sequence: CATLGRRNNSPLHF. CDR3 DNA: TGTGCCACCTTGGGCAGGAGGAATAATTCACCCCTCCACTTT.